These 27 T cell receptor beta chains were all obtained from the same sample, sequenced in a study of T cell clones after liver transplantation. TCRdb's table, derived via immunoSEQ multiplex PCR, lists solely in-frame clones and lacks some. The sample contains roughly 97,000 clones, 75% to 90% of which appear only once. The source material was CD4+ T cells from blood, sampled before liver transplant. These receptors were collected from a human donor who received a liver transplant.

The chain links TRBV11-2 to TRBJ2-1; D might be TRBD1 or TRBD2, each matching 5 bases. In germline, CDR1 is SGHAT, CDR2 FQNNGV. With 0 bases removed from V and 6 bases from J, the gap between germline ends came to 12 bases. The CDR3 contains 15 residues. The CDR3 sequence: CASSLEQYGGNEQFF. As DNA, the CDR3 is TGTGCCAGCAGCTTAGAACAGTATGGGGGCAATGAGCAGTTCTTC.

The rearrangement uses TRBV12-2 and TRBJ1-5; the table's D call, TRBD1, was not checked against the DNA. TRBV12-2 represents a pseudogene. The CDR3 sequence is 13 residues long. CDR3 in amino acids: CAPSRGSNQPQHF. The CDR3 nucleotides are TGTGCCCCCAGCAGGGGTAGCAATCAGCCCCAGCATTTT.

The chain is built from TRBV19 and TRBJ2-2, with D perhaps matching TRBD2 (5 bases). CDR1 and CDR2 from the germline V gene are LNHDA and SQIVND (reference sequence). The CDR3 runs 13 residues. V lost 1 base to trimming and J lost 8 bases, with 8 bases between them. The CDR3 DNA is TGTGCCAGTAGTATAGGTGGAGGAGGGGAGCTGTTTTTT. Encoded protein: CASSIGGGGELFF.

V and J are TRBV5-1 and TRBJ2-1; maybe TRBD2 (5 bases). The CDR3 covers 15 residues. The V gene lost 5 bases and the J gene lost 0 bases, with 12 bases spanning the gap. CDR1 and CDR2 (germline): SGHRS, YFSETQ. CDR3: CASRGSVASYNEQFF. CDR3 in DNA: TGCGCCAGCAGAGGGAGCGTTGCCTCCTACAATGAGCAGTTCTTC.

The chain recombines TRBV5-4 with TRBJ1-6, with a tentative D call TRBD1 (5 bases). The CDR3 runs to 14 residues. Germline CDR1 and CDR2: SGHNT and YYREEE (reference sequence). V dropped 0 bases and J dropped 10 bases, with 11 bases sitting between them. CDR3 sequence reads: CASSLATRDSPLHF. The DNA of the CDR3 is TGTGCCAGCAGCTTGGCCACCCGGGACTCACCCCTCCACTTT.

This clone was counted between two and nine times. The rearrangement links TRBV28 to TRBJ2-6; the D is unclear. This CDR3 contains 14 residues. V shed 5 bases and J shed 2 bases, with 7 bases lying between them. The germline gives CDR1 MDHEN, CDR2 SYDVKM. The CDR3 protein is CASSLHAGANVLTF. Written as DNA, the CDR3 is TGTGCCAGCAGTCTCCATGCTGGGGCCAACGTCCTGACTTTC.

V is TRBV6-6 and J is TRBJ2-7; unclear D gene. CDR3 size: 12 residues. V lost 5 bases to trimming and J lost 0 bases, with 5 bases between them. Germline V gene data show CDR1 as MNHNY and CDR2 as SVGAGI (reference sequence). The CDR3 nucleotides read TGTGCCAGCAGTCCGACCTCCTACGAGCAGTACTTC. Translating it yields CASSPTSYEQYF.

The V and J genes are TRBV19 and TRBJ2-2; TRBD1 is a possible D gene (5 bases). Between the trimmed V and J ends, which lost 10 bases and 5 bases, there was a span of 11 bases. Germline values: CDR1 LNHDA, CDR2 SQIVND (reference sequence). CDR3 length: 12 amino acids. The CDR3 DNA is TGTGCCACCACCCAGGGAACCGGGGAGCTGTTTTTT. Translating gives CATTQGTGELFF.

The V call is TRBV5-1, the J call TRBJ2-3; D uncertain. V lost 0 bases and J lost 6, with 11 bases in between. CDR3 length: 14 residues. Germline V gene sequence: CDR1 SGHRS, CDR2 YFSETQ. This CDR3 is CASSLEGPRDTQYF. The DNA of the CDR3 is TGCGCCAGCAGCTTGGAGGGCCCAAGGGATACGCAGTATTTT. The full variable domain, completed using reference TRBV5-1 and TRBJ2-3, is KAGVTQTPRYLIKTRGQQVTLSCSPISGHRSVSWYQQTPGQGLQFLFEYFSETQRNKGNFPGRFSGRQFSNSRSEMNVSTLELGDSALYLCASSLEGPRDTQYFGPGTRLTVL.

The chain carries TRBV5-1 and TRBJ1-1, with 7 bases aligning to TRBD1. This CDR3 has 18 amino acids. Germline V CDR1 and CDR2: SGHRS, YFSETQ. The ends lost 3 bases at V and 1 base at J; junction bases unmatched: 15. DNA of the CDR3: TGCGCCAGCAGCTCCGGGTGGTTAACCGGGACAGAGAACACTGAAGCTTTCTTT. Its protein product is CASSSGWLTGTENTEAFF.

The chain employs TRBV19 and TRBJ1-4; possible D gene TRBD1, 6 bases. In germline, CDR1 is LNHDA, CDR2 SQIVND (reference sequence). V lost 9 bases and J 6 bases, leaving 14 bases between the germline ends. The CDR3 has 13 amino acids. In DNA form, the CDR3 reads TGTGCCAGCCATCGGGACATTTATGAAAAACTGTTTTTT. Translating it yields CASHRDIYEKLFF.

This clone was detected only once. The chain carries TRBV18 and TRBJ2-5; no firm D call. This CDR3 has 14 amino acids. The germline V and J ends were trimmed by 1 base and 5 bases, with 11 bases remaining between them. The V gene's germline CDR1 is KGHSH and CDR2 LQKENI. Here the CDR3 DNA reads TGTGCCAGCTCACCACTTTGGGGTGGGGAGACCCAGTACTTC. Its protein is CASSPLWGGETQYF.

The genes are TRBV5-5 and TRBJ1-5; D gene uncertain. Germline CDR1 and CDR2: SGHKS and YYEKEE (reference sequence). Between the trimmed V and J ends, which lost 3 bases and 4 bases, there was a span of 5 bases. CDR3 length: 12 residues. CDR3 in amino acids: CASSSPNQPQHF. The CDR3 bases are TGTGCCAGCAGCTCCCCGAATCAGCCCCAGCATTTT.

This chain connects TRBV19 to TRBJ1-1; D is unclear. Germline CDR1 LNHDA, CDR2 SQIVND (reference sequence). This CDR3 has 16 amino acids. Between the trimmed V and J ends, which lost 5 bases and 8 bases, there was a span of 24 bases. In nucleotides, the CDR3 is TGTGCCAGTAGTCTCCGAGGACCGACATCTAAAAAGGAAGCTTTCTTT. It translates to CASSLRGPTSKKEAFF.

The CDR3: CASSPVGKDGYTF. The CDR3 DNA follows: TGTGCCAGCAGCCCGGTAGGGAAGGATGGCTACACCTTC. The chain joins TRBV9 to TRBJ1-2; D is uncertain. The CDR3 loop spans 13 amino acids. Trimming cost V 4 bases and J 6 bases, with 13 bases left between them. Looked up from germline, CDR1 is SGDLS and CDR2 is YYNGEE.

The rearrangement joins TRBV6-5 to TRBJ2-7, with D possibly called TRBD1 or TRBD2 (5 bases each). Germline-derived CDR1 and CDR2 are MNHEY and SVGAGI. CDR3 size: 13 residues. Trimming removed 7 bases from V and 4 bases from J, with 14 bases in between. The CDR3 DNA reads TGTGCCAGCACCGGAACTGGGGGTTACGAGCAGTACTTC. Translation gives CASTGTGGYEQYF.

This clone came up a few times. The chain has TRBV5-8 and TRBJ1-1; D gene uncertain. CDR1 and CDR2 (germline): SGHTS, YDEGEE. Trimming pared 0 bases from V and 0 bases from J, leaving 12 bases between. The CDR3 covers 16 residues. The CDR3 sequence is CASSLGFRFLNTEAFF. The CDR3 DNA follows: TGTGCCAGCAGCTTGGGTTTCAGGTTTCTGAACACTGAAGCTTTCTTT. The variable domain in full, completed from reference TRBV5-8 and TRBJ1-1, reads EAGVTQSPTHLIKTRGQQATLRCSPISGHTSVYWYQQALGLGLQFLLWYDEGEERNRGNFPPRFSGRQFPNYSSELNVNALELEDSALYLCASSLGFRFLNTEAFFGQGTRLTVV.

Here the CDR3 reads CASSLVPGATYEQYF. CDR3 DNA: TGCGCCAGCAGCTTGGTTCCAGGGGCGACCTACGAGCAGTACTTC. This rearrangement joins TRBV5-1 to TRBJ2-7, with D maybe TRBD1 (6 bases). The germline V and J ends were trimmed by 0 bases and 2 bases, with 12 bases remaining between them. This CDR3 contains 15 residues. Germline CDR1 reads SGHRS; CDR2 reads YFSETQ.

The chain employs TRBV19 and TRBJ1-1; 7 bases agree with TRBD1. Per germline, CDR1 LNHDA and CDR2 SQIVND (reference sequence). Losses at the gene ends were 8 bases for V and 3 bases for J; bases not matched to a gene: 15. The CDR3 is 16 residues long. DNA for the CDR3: TGTGCCAGTTCGAAAACAGGGGAGGTATACGACACTGAAGCTTTCTTT. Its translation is CASSKTGEVYDTEAFF.

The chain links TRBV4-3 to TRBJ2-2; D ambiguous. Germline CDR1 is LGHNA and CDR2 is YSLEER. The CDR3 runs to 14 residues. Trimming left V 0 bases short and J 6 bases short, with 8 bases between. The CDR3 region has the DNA TGCGCCAGCAGCCAAGATTTGGTCTCCGGGGAGCTGTTTTTT. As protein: CASSQDLVSGELFF.

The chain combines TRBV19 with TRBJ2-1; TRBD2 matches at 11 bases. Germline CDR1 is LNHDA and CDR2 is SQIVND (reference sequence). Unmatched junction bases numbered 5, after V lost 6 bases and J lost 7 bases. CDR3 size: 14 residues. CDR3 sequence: CASRLAGASNEQFF. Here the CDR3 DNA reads TGTGCCAGTAGACTAGCGGGAGCTAGTAATGAGCAGTTCTTC. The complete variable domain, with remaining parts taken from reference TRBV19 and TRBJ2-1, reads DGGITQSPKYLFRKEGQNVTLSCEQNLNHDAMYWYRQDPGQGLRLIYYSQIVNDFQKGDIAEGYSVSREKKESFPLTVTSAQKNPTAFYLCASRLAGASNEQFFGPGTRLTVL.

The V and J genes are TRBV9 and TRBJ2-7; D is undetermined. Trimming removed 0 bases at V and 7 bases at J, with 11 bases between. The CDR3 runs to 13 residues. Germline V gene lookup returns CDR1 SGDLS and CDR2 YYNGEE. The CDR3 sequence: CASSVVGLGEQYF. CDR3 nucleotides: TGTGCCAGCAGCGTAGTGGGGTTAGGGGAGCAGTACTTC.

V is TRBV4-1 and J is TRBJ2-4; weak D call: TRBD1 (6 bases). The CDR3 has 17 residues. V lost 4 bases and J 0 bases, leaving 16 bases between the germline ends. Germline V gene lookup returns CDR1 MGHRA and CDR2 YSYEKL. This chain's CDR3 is CASSPQGPQIAKNIQYF. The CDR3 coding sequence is TGCGCCAGCAGCCCCCAGGGGCCGCAAATAGCCAAAAACATTCAGTACTTC.

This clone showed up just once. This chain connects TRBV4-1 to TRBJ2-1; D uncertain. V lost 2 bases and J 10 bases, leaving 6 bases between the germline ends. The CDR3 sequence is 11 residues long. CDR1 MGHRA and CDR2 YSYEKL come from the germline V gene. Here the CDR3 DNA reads TGCGCCAGCAGCCAATGGGGAGAGCAGTTCTTC. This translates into CASSQWGEQFF.

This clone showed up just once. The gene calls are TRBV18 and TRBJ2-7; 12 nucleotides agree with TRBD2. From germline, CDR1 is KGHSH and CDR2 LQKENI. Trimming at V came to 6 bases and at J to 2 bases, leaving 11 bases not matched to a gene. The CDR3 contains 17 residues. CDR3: CASSPPGLAGPPYEQYF. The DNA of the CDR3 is TGTGCCAGCTCTCCTCCTGGACTAGCGGGGCCCCCCTACGAGCAGTACTTC.

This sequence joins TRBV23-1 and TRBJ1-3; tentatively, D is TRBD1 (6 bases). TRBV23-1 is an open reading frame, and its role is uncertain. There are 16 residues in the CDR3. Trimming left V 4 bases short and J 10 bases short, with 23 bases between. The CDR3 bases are TGCGCCAGCAGTCTTGACAGTGGGGGCCCAGCGGAGACCATATATTTT. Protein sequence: CASSLDSGGPAETIYF.

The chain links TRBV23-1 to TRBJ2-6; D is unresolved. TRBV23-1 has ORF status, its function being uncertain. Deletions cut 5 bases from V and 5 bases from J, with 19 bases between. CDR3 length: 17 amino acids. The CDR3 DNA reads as TGCGCCAGCAGTGTACGTATGCAACAAAGTCGGGCCAACGTCCTGACTTTC. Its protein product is CASSVRMQQSRANVLTF.